This T cell receptor beta chain is drawn from a study of OX40 agonist ivuxolimab in advanced cancers. Context from the whole study: Ivuxolimab was a fully human IgG2 agonistic monoclonal antibody targeting the costimulatory receptor OX40 (CD134). Intravenous ivuxolimab was administered to patients every 2 weeks at six dose levels: 0.01, 0.1, 0.3, 1.5, 3 and 10 mg/kg. Among the roughly 50 dose-escalation patients, approximately 20 had hepatocellular carcinoma, roughly 15 melanoma, 9 renal cell carcinoma and 9 head and neck cancer. The dose-escalation cohort was about 83% male with a mean age of 60 years, ranging from roughly 23 to 79. Patients were allowed to have had prior anti-PD-1, anti-PD-L1 or anti-CTLA-4 therapy, and approximately 40% of the dose-escalation patients had previously received checkpoint inhibitors. Partial responses were achieved by three dose-escalation patients, of whom one had hepatocellular carcinoma and two had cutaneous melanoma. The point of sequencing TCRbeta in the periphery was to test whether ivuxolimab changed TCR sequence diversity and drove clonal T-cell expansion. The paper describes the monotherapy dose-escalation part (N of about 50 patients) of the phase I trial of ivuxolimab. Broader findings and caveats from the paper: The antigen specificity of the clonally expanded peripheral T cells was not determined. At doses of 0.1 to 3.0 mg/kg, clonal expansion of both CD4+ and CD8+ T cells in blood was seen between baseline and week 6. Low levels of normalized T-cell clonal expansion were also seen in some patients who did not respond. In partial responders in the 0.1-3.0 mg/kg groups, normalized peripheral clonal expansion was found to be among the lowest, especially among CD8+ T cells. On average, CD8+ T cells showed more expanded clones than CD4+ T cells after ivuxolimab.

About this clone itself: The target of this receptor is not known. No base qualities exist here, and no much larger clone lies one base off it.

Genomic DNA was extracted from sorted cells for sequencing of the TCRbeta CDR3 region. The immunoSEQ Assay was used to sequence the TCRbeta CDR3 regions. Not all clones reach the TCRdb copy of this immuneACCESS table, which keeps in-frame sequences only. Checked studies attribute under half of the gap to unresolved V genes and leave the rest unexplained. The table for this sample lists about 90,000 clones; roughly 87% of them were counted only once. The ten largest clones capture approximately 1.5% of the sample. Patients with autoimmune disease history or receiving systemic immunosuppression were excluded from the trial. In every dose cohort, peripheral blood was drawn for TCR sequencing at baseline, cycle 4 day 1, and cycle 7 day 1. Samples were obtained from an open-label, multicenter, first-in-human phase I dose-escalation trial of ivuxolimab. Adults with locally advanced or metastatic melanoma, renal cell carcinoma, hepatocellular carcinoma or head and neck squamous cell carcinoma were enrolled in the trial. Before TCR sequencing, CD4+ T cells and CD8+ T cells were sorted from peripheral blood as separate populations.

V was cut back by 4 bases and J by 7 bases, leaving a gap of 4 bases between them. The CDR3 runs 11 amino acids, cysteine and phenylalanine included. The DNA shown is the 33-base CDR3, in frame from base 1. Reading the germline V gene (reference sequence) gives CDR1 SEHNR and CDR2 FQNEAQ. The material was CD4+ or CD8+ T cells sorted from blood, obtained in a trial of the OX40 agonist ivuxolimab. The TCR originated in an adult with an advanced solid tumor such as melanoma, head and neck, liver or kidney cancer. The chain couples TRBV7-9 to TRBJ1-4; the D gene is not confidently resolved. The CDR3 in this case is CASSSSEKLFF. Here is the DNA: TGTGCCAGCAGCTCGAGTGAAAAACTGTTTTTT.